The source of this T cell receptor (beta chain) is a study of shared clonotypes between healthy human individuals. The assay was carried out at the deep level. Repertoires were generated with immunoSEQ multiplex PCR, while TCRdb's copy carries only in-frame clones and drops some. The sample has over 750,000 clones; approximately 96% are singletons. Germline CDR1 reads SGHKS; CDR2 reads YYEKEE (reference sequence). V was cut by 1 base and J by 7 bases, with 9 bases left in between. CDR3 size: 13 residues. Findings and caveats of the study: Represented diversity, genetic and exposure-history alike, was limited by few donors.

Terminally differentiated effector memory CD45RA+ cells were excluded from the naive CD8 cells, which were CD45RO-negative and positively selected for CCR7. With regard to this clone: Its target is unknown.

The source is a man aged 25-45 years in good health. The sample consisted of naive CD8+ T cells sorted from blood. The chain recombines TRBV5-5 with TRBJ2-1; no definite D call. CDR3: CASSLRRWNEQFF. CDR3 DNA: TGTGCCAGCAGCTTGCGACGGTGGAATGAGCAGTTCTTC.